These T cell receptor beta chains were read from a single sample in a study of cytomegalovirus exposure and HLA in healthy donors. The method was immunoSEQ multiplex PCR; TCRdb's version includes in-frame clones alone and lacks a portion of them. This table holds approximately 120,000 clones, approximately 90% found once. Sequencing was performed on PBMCs. Every receptor here comes from a woman aged 18 to 35 in good health and CMV-seronegative. The CDR3 runs from the conserved cysteine through the conserved F or W. D genes are given only for firm matches. Not every row has a clone size; where given, it reads once, few, many or a size class.

v_gene	abundance	j_gene	d_gene	CDR3nt	CDR3aa
TRBV18	once	TRBJ1-4	NA	TGTGCCAGCTCACCACGGGCACTGAGTAATGAAAAACTGTTTTTT	CASSPRALSNEKLFF
TRBV5-4	NA	TRBJ1-3	NA	TGTGCCAGCAGCTTGGGGACAGACTCTGGAAACACCATATATTTT	CASSLGTDSGNTIYF
TRBV5-6	NA	TRBJ2-6	TRBD1	TGTGCCAGCAGCTCCTTGGACAGGCATCCCTCTGGGGCCAACGTCCTGACTTTC	CASSSLDRHPSGANVLTF
TRBV28	NA	TRBJ2-4	NA	TGTGCCAGCAGTTTCGGGCGGGGACAGTTAGCCAAAAACATTCAGTACTTC	CASSFGRGQLAKNIQYF
TRBV30	NA	TRBJ1-4	NA	TGTGCCTGGAGTGTGGTCCGGGGGACTAATGAAAAACTGTTTTTT	CAWSVVRGTNEKLFF
TRBV6-4	NA	TRBJ1-6	NA	TGTGCCAGCAGTGACGGAGAGAATTCACCCCTCCACTTT	CASSDGENSPLHF
TRBV30	NA	TRBJ2-7	NA	TGTGCCTGGAGTAGATCAGGCTACGAGCAGTACTTC	CAWSRSGYEQYF
TRBV18	NA	TRBJ2-2	TRBD1	TGTGCCAGCACGAGACAGGGGGCCGGGGAGCTGTTTTTT	CASTRQGAGELFF
TRBV13	NA	TRBJ2-7	NA	TGTGCCAGCAGCTTAGGGGACACGGAGTACGAGCAGTACTTC	CASSLGDTEYEQYF
TRBV6-6	NA	TRBJ2-1	NA	TGTGCCAGCAGCCCCCCAAACAATGAGCAGTTCTTC	CASSPPNNEQFF
TRBV4-1	NA	TRBJ2-3	NA	TGCGCCAGCAGCCACCACCAGGCCCCGGTGGATACGCAGTATTTT	CASSHHQAPVDTQYF
TRBV29-1	NA	TRBJ1-2	NA	TGCAGCGTTGACAGGGACTTTATGCGTGGCTACACCTTC	CSVDRDFMRGYTF
TRBV10-3	once	TRBJ2-7	TRBD2	TGTGCCATCAGTGAGGGGACTATGGGCTACGAGCAGTACTTC	CAISEGTMGYEQYF
TRBV7-3	NA	TRBJ2-5	TRBD1	TGTGCCAGCAGCCCGGGACAGGGGGGAGAGACCCAGTACTTC	CASSPGQGGETQYF
TRBV5-8	NA	TRBJ2-1	NA	TGTGCCAGCAGCTTTCAGCGCGGTTCCTACAATGAGCAGTTCTTC	CASSFQRGSYNEQFF
TRBV10-1	NA	TRBJ2-2	TRBD1	TGCGCCAGCAGTGGTGGACAGGACACCGGGGAGCTGTTTTTT	CASSGGQDTGELFF
TRBV25-1	NA	TRBJ2-7	NA	TGTGCCAGCAGTGGCCTGGTGGAGCCGTGCTACGAGCAGTACTTC	CASSGLVEPCYEQYF
TRBV7-9	NA	TRBJ2-7	TRBD1	TGTGCCAGCAGCTTAGAGGACAGGAGCTCCTACGAGCAGTACTTC	CASSLEDRSSYEQYF
TRBV7-9	NA	TRBJ1-2	TRBD1	TGTGCCAGCAGCGAAATTAACAGGGGGCTTGGTTATGGCTACACCTTC	CASSEINRGLGYGYTF
TRBV19	few	TRBJ1-1	NA	TGTGCCAGTAGTGGCAGCAGGGCAATGAACACTGAAGCTTTCTTT	CASSGSRAMNTEAFF
TRBV5-1	NA	TRBJ2-1	NA	TGCGCCAGCAGCTTGGACCCTACCTACAATGAGCAGTTCTTC	CASSLDPTYNEQFF
TRBV6-1	NA	TRBJ2-5	NA	TGTGCCAGCAGTGAACGGGCAGGGGGGTACCAAGAGACCCAGTACTTC	CASSERAGGYQETQYF
TRBV19	once	TRBJ1-1	NA	TGTGCCAGTAGTATAGATCTGAGGCAACTTGAAGCTTTCTTT	CASSIDLRQLEAFF
TRBV7-2	NA	TRBJ1-4	TRBD1	TGTGCCAGCAGCTGGGGAAGGACAGGTGAAAAACTGTTTTTT	CASSWGRTGEKLFF
TRBV7-8	NA	TRBJ2-1	TRBD2	TGTGCCAGCAGCTTAGAGGGCGGGAGTCCCTACAATGAGCAGTTCTTC	CASSLEGGSPYNEQFF
TRBV5-1	NA	TRBJ1-1	TRBD1	TGCGCCAGCAGCTTGGGGGGGACAGCGATGAACACTGAAGCTTTCTTT	CASSLGGTAMNTEAFF
TRBV6-4	NA	TRBJ2-7	NA	TGTGCCAGCAGTGACATCAACTACGAGCAGTACTTC	CASSDINYEQYF
TRBV14	NA	TRBJ2-7	NA	TGTGCCAGCAGCCAAGGGTATCGGAGCTCCTACGAGCAGTACTTC	CASSQGYRSSYEQYF
TRBV5-1	NA	TRBJ1-2	TRBD1	TGCGCCAGCAGCCCCCCTGACAGGGCGAGAAACACCTTC	CASSPPDRARNTF
TRBV27	NA	TRBJ1-2	NA	TGTGCCAGCAGTTTATACGCCTATTCTGGCTACACCTTC	CASSLYAYSGYTF
TRBV11-2	NA	TRBJ2-5	NA	TGTGCCAGCAGCCCACCAGATCGGGAAGGCCAGTACTTC	CASSPPDREGQYF
TRBV21-1	NA	TRBJ2-3	NA	TGTGCCAGCAGTTGTAAGTTCGGGGGGTACTCTAGCACAGATACGCAGTATTTT	CASSCKFGGYSSTDTQYF
TRBV28	NA	TRBJ1-2	NA	TGTGCCAGCTACCACCCGGACGGGGGCTATGGCTACACCTTC	CASYHPDGGYGYTF
TRBV4-1	NA	TRBJ2-7	NA	TGCGCCAGCAGCCAAGGCGGGTACGAGCAGTACTTC	CASSQGGYEQYF
TRBV18	NA	TRBJ2-6	NA	TGTGCCAGCTCGGAGAAAAACTCTGGGGCCAACGTCCTGACTTTC	CASSEKNSGANVLTF
TRBV13	NA	TRBJ1-3	NA	TGTGCCAGCAGCTCACAGGGTTGGGGAAACACCATATATTTT	CASSSQGWGNTIYF
TRBV19	NA	TRBJ1-5	TRBD1	TGTGCCAGTAGTGGGACAAAGGGGGCCCTAAATCAGCCCCAGCATTTT	CASSGTKGALNQPQHF
TRBV6-1	once	TRBJ2-7	NA	TGTGCCAGCAGTGAAGCGTGGGGGGGGGCAGGGGCCTACGAGCAGTACTTC	CASSEAWGGAGAYEQYF